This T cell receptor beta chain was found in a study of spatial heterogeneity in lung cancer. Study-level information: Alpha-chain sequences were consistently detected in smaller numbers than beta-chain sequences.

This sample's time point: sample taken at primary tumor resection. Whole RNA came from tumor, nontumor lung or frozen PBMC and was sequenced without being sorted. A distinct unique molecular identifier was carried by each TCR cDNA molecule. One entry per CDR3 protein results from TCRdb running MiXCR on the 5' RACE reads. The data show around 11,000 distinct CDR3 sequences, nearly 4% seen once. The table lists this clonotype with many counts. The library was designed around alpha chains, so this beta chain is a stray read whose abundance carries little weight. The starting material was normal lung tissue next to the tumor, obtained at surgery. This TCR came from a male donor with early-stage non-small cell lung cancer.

The CDR3 DNA follows: TGTGCCAGCAGTTTAAGCAGGTTGGGCAGAAACACTGAAGCTTTCTTT. Translation: CASSLSRLGRNTEAFF. V usage is TRBV27 and J usage is TRBJ1-1, with no clear D. V was shortened by 2 bases and J by 2 bases, with 15 bases between the two germline ends. This CDR3 has 16 amino acids. Per germline, CDR1 MNHEY and CDR2 SMNVEV (reference sequence).